This T cell receptor beta chain was sequenced for a study of blood T cell repertoires in COVID-19. Study-level information: T cells, B-cell-depleted T cells, or PBMCs provided the cDNA or gDNA that served as material.

The Seattle site enrolled patients during active infection and followed them longitudinally. TCRdb's table, derived via immunoSEQ multiplex PCR, lists solely in-frame clones and lacks some. The table shows some 220,000 clones, with around 85% occurring only once. The sequence was obtained from a woman between 65 and 79 years old with COVID-19, enrolled during active disease. Sequenced sample: peripheral blood.

CDR3 amino acids: CASSYLLSEQFF. In DNA form, the CDR3 reads TGTGCCAGCAGTTATCTTTTGTCTGAGCAGTTCTTC. V usage is TRBV6-2 or TRBV6-3 and J usage is TRBJ2-1; D is undetermined. Between the trimmed V and J ends, which lost 3 bases and 9 bases, there was a span of 9 bases. The V gene's germline CDR1 is MNHEY and CDR2 SVGEGT. The CDR3 is 12 residues long.